This passage covers 11 T cell receptor beta chains from one sample sequenced in a study of blood T cells in healthy people across ages. A J-beta primer mix and a sample-barcoded 5' primer were used in a second PCR of about 7 to 12 cycles. TCRdb reanalysed the 5' RACE reads using MiXCR and keeps one entry per CDR3 protein. This table has hundreds of thousands of distinct CDR3 sequences, about a third appearing once. The sample consisted of blood. Source of these receptors: a woman of 80 years or more in good health.

This clonotype was picked up many times. The chain combines TRBV7-2 with TRBJ2-7; 8 nucleotides agree with TRBD1. The CDR3 loop spans 15 amino acids. With V trimmed by 2 bases and J by 3 bases, 6 bases remained unmatched. The V gene's germline CDR1 is SGHTA and CDR2 FQGNSA. In DNA form, the CDR3 reads TGTGCCAGCAGCTTATGGTACAGGGGGGACTACGAGCAGTACTTC. Amino acids: CASSLWYRGDYEQYF.

This clonotype was counted a few times. This could be a read error, since a much larger clone is one nucleotide away. The chain recombines TRBV6-2 or TRBV6-3 with TRBJ2-5; a weak D match, TRBD2 (5 bases). The CDR3 runs 14 residues. V was clipped by 2 bases and J by 11 bases, with 18 bases between them. Germline CDR1 MNHEY, CDR2 SVGEGT. The CDR3 DNA sequence: TGTGCCAGCAGTTACGGAACTAGATTCCATGAGCAGTACTTC. This codes for CASSYGTRFHEQYF.

This clonotype was seen only a few times. A read error is possible here, since a much larger clone lies one base away. The CDR3 sequence: CASNQSGASTDTQYF. The CDR3 nucleotides read TGCGCCAGCAACCAATCGGGAGCGAGCACAGATACGCAGTATTTT. V usage is TRBV4-3 and J usage is TRBJ2-3; the D gene is possibly TRBD2 (6 bases). Germline V gene sequence: CDR1 LGHNA, CDR2 YSLEER. The CDR3 consists of 15 residues.

This clonotype has a count of ten or more. This chain links TRBV27 with TRBJ2-5; 7 bases align to TRBD2. V shed 3 bases and J 3 bases; nucleotides not matched to a gene: 7. Germline assignment: CDR1 MNHEY and CDR2 SMNVEV (reference sequence). The CDR3 runs 15 residues. The CDR3 reads CASSLGRGRKETQYF. The CDR3 DNA follows: TGTGCCAGCAGTTTGGGGCGGGGGAGGAAAGAGACCCAGTACTTC.

This clonotype came up many times. The V gene is TRBV5-1, the J gene TRBJ2-5; weak D call: TRBD1 (6 bases). There are 15 residues in the CDR3. From germline, CDR1 is SGHRS and CDR2 YFSETQ. Between the trimmed V and J ends, which lost 4 bases and 7 bases, there was a span of 20 bases. DNA for the CDR3: TGCGCCAGCAGCAGTACTACAGGGTTCGTGGGGACCCAGTACTTC. This codes for CASSSTTGFVGTQYF.

A word on this clonotype: Given a much more abundant clone one base away, this may be a read error. The rearrangement links TRBV6-5 to TRBJ2-7; 7 bases map to TRBD1. The junction had 14 bases not matched to a gene; V was cut back by 5 bases and J by 7 bases. CDR3 length equals 15 residues. Looked up from germline, CDR1 is MNHEY and CDR2 is SVGAGI. This chain's CDR3 is CASSPTGEPYNEQYF. The DNA for the CDR3 is TGTGCCAGCAGTCCAACAGGGGAACCGTACAATGAGCAGTACTTC.

This clonotype appeared many times. This chain connects TRBV9 to TRBJ2-5; 7 bases fit TRBD1. Germline V gene data show CDR1 as SGDLS and CDR2 as YYNGEE. The CDR3 length is 16 residues. Unmatched junction bases numbered 8, after V lost 1 base and J lost 2 bases. The CDR3 coding sequence is TGTGCCAGCAGCGTATCTGGCAGGGGGATACAAGAGACCCAGTACTTC. This translates into CASSVSGRGIQETQYF. Filled out from reference TRBV9 and TRBJ2-5, the complete variable domain reads DSGVTQTPKHLITATGQRVTLRCSPRSGDLSVYWYQQSLDQGLQFLIQYYNGEERAKGNILERFSAQQFPDLHSELNLSSLELGDSALYFCASSVSGRGIQETQYFGPGTRLLVL.

This clonotype was seen many times. The chain has TRBV15 and TRBJ2-5, with 10 bases lining up with TRBD1. Trimming took 1 base from V and 5 from J; bases not matched to a gene: 7. The germline V gene has CDR1 LNHNV and CDR2 YYDKDF (reference sequence). CDR3 length: 16 amino acids. Written as DNA, the CDR3 is TGTGCCACCAGCAGAGGGGGGACAGGGGTGAGGGAGACCCAGTACTTC. Translating gives CATSRGGTGVRETQYF.

As to this clonotype: This may stem from a read error, because a much larger clone lies one nucleotide away. This rearrangement joins TRBV7-9 to TRBJ2-1, with D possibly being TRBD2 (6 bases). Germline V gene lookup returns CDR1 SEHNR and CDR2 FQNEAQ (reference sequence). Trimming left V 0 bases short and J 5 bases short, with 11 bases between. The CDR3 runs 15 residues. The CDR3 nucleotides read TGTGCCAGCAGCTTAGCGGCGGGGAATAACAATGAGCAGTTCTTC. Translating it yields CASSLAAGNNNEQFF.

Of note for this clonotype: A much larger clonotype is one base distant, so this may be a read error. The V call is TRBV5-1, the J call TRBJ2-3; 7 nucleotides match TRBD2. This CDR3 has 17 amino acids. Looked up from germline, CDR1 is SGHRS and CDR2 is YFSETQ. Losses at the gene ends were 4 bases for V and 11 bases for J; bases not matched to a gene: 22. The CDR3 nucleotides read TGCGCCAGCAGCACCGAACTAACGCAGGGAGGGTTAAATATGCAGTATTTT. Protein product: CASSTELTQGGLNMQYF. The variable domain in full, completed from reference TRBV5-1 and TRBJ2-3, reads KAGVTQTPRYLIKTRGQQVTLSCSPISGHRSVSWYQQTPGQGLQFLFEYFSETQRNKGNFPGRFSGRQFSNSRSEMNVSTLELGDSALYLCASSTELTQGGLNMQYFGPGTRLTVL.

This clonotype was found many times. The V gene is TRBV20-1, the J gene TRBJ2-1; 9 bases are shared with TRBD2. Trimming at V came to 7 bases and at J to 9 bases, leaving 13 bases not matched to a gene. This CDR3 is built from 14 residues. The V gene's germline CDR1 is DFQATT and CDR2 SNEGSKA (reference sequence). The CDR3 loop reads CSVRKGGGAFEQFF. The CDR3 nucleotides read TGCAGTGTTAGGAAAGGCGGGGGGGCCTTTGAGCAGTTCTTC.